This T cell receptor beta chain was recorded in a study of control samples from healthy donors and cancer patients. The repertoire was sequenced with immunoSEQ multiplex PCR; TCRdb's copy has only in-frame clones and lacks some. The sample has 150,000 or so clones, about 94% seen once; the top ten hold 8.5%. The CDR3 loop spans 16 amino acids. Germline V gene data show CDR1 as LGHNA and CDR2 as YNFKEQ. Trimming took off 1 base at V and 2 bases at J, with 14 bases between the two ends. The chain links TRBV4-2 to TRBJ1-2; D remains unclear. This TCR derives from a middle-aged woman in good health. Sequencing was done on a sample of blood. CDR3 amino acids: CASSQVPQEWNYGYTF. The CDR3 DNA reads TGTGCCAGCAGCCAAGTTCCGCAGGAATGGAACTATGGCTACACCTTC.